This T cell receptor (beta chain) emerged from a study of blood T cell repertoires in COVID-19. Study background: Samples came from the United States, Italy and Spain, spanning acute and convalescent COVID-19. From T cells, B-cell-depleted T cells, or PBMCs came the material, which was cDNA or gDNA.

Original processing notes: Estimates of nucleated cell counts were drawn from the amplification of reference gene primers. Repertoires were generated with immunoSEQ multiplex PCR, while TCRdb's copy carries only in-frame clones and drops some. The V and J calls and clone size are taken from that table; D and trimming were inferred from the DNA. Of about 150,000 clones in the sample, roughly 80% were seen once. The receptor's source is a woman aged 55 to 70 with acute or convalescent COVID-19. The specimen was peripheral blood.

CDR3: CASSAHRAGNTIYF. DNA of the CDR3: TGTGCCAGCAGCGCACACAGGGCTGGAAACACCATATATTTT. The V gene is TRBV9, the J gene TRBJ1-3, with D perhaps matching TRBD1 (6 bases). Germline-derived CDR1 and CDR2 are SGDLS and YYNGEE. V was cut by 3 bases and J by 2 bases, with 9 bases left in between. The CDR3 totals 14 residues.